Listed here are 29 T cell receptor beta chains from one sample, sequenced in a study of lymphopenia after photon versus proton radiotherapy. Clones were sequenced by immunoSEQ multiplex PCR, and TCRdb holds only the in-frame ones, with some missing. The sample includes roughly 150,000 clones, approximately 90% of them seen just once. The input for sequencing was peripheral blood, taken from a patient treated with photon-based radiotherapy. The receptors here all came from a man between 45 and 60 years old with gastric cancer.

This clone was recorded only once. This sample includes further DNA sequences coding for the same CDR3. As DNA, the CDR3 is TGTGCCAGCAGCTTAGTTGTAGGGATGGGGCAGCCCCAGCATTTT. Its protein is CASSLVVGMGQPQHF. V usage is TRBV7-2 and J usage is TRBJ1-5; D gene uncertain. V was pared by 1 base and J by 7 bases, with 14 bases between. Germline V gene lookup returns CDR1 SGHTA and CDR2 FQGNSA. The CDR3 extends over 15 amino acids.

The gene calls are TRBV6-1 and TRBJ1-1; TRBD1 agrees at 8 bases. Germline trimming cut 6 bases from V and 5 bases from J; bases unmatched to any gene: 11. The CDR3 spans 15 residues. Germline-derived CDR1 and CDR2 are MNHNS and SASEGT. CDR3 in amino acids: CASSRVNDRGTEAFF. Here the CDR3 DNA reads TGTGCCAGCAGCCGCGTGAATGACAGGGGTACTGAAGCTTTCTTT.

This chain joins TRBV6-5 and TRBJ1-1; D is uncertain. The V gene's germline CDR1 is MNHEY and CDR2 SVGAGI. Deletions cut 8 bases from V and 0 bases from J, with 10 bases between. The CDR3 has 13 amino acids. The CDR3 region has the DNA TGTGCCAGCTCCCTGGCCCTGAACACTGAAGCTTTCTTT. Its translation: CASSLALNTEAFF.

This rearrangement joins TRBV5-5 to TRBJ1-1; D is ambiguous. Germline V lookup: CDR1 SGHKS, CDR2 YYEKEE (reference sequence). This CDR3 has 13 amino acids. V lost 4 bases and J 0 bases, leaving 7 bases between the germline ends. The DNA for the CDR3 is TGTGCCAGCAGCGAGACGGTGAACACTGAAGCTTTCTTT. This translates into CASSETVNTEAFF.

V and J are TRBV10-3 and TRBJ2-3; 8 bases align to TRBD1. Trimming cost V 8 bases and J 1 base; bases outside gene matches: 11. Per the germline V gene, CDR1 is ENHRY and CDR2 is SYGVKD. This CDR3 has 16 residues. As DNA, the CDR3 is TGTGCCATCGCCGGGACAGGCGGCACCGGCACAGATACGCAGTATTTT. Encoded protein: CAIAGTGGTGTDTQYF.

J is TRBJ1-4 and V is TRBV7-2; TRBD1 aligns across 8 bases. The CDR3 sequence is 16 residues long. Losses at the gene ends were 6 bases for V and 0 bases for J; bases not matched to a gene: 6. Per the germline V gene, CDR1 is SGHTA and CDR2 is FQGNSA. CDR3 protein: CASRQGGQTTNEKLFF. CDR3 nucleotide sequence: TGTGCCAGCAGACAGGGGGGACAGACAACTAATGAAAAACTGTTTTTT.

The CDR3 nucleotides read TGTGCCAGCAGCTTAGATTTAGGCGCCGGTGGCTACACCTTC. This encodes CASSLDLGAGGYTF. The chain has TRBV7-2 and TRBJ1-2; D remains ambiguous. With 1 base removed from V and 7 bases from J, the gap between germline ends came to 13 bases. The CDR3 totals 14 residues. Germline CDR1 reads SGHTA; CDR2 reads FQGNSA.

The V and J genes are TRBV14 and TRBJ1-3; maybe TRBD1 (5 bases). This CDR3 is 11 amino acids long. The V gene's germline CDR1 is SGHDN and CDR2 FVKESK. V lost 3 bases and J lost 15, with 12 bases in between. This chain's CDR3 is CASSQGPVTYF. The CDR3 DNA sequence: TGTGCCAGCAGCCAGGGACCAGTAACATATTTT.

The rearrangement links TRBV6-6 to TRBJ1-2; TRBD1 matches at 7 bases. Germline assignment: CDR1 MNHNY and CDR2 SVGAGI (reference sequence). The CDR3 is 16 residues long. The V and J ends lost 7 bases and 8 bases, in that order; junction bases with no gene match: 19. The CDR3 nucleotides are TGTGCCAGCACCCCTACCTTACAGGGGACTTCGGGGGGCTACACCTTC. It yields the protein CASTPTLQGTSGGYTF.

V gene TRBV28 combines with J gene TRBJ2-2; weak D call: TRBD2 (5 bases). The V gene's germline CDR1 is MDHEN and CDR2 SYDVKM. The CDR3 extends over 15 amino acids. The V gene lost 2 bases and the J gene lost 4 bases, with 11 bases spanning the gap. The CDR3, as DNA: TGTGCCAGCAGTTTAGGGGAGTGGAGCACCGGGGAGCTGTTTTTT. This gives the protein CASSLGEWSTGELFF.

V is TRBV14 and J is TRBJ2-2, with D possibly being TRBD1 (6 bases). The CDR3 is made up of 15 amino acids. CDR1 and CDR2 (germline): SGHDN, FVKESK. Trimming shortened V by 5 bases and J by 6 bases, and 16 bases separated the two germline ends. DNA of the CDR3: TGTGCCAGCAGCGAACAGGGTCGAATTGCCGGGGAGCTGTTTTTT. It translates to CASSEQGRIAGELFF.

This clone was picked up one time. This sequence joins TRBV10-1 and TRBJ2-7; 8 positions match TRBD2. Germline values: CDR1 WNHNN, CDR2 SYGVQD (reference sequence). V was clipped by 2 bases and J by 0 bases; unmatched bases: 3. This CDR3 has 15 amino acids. The DNA of the CDR3 is TGCGCCAGCAGTGAGAGAGCGGGAGTCTCCTACGAGCAGTACTTC. It is translated as CASSERAGVSYEQYF.

This chain links TRBV10-3 with TRBJ2-2; TRBD2 is a possible D gene (6 bases). Germline V gene lookup returns CDR1 ENHRY and CDR2 SYGVKD. V was shortened by 10 bases and J by 5 bases, with 17 bases between the two germline ends. There are 14 residues in the CDR3. CDR3 in DNA: TGTGCCACCCTAGGGACTCCTATAACCGGGGAGCTGTTTTTT. Protein sequence: CATLGTPITGELFF.

The genes are TRBV7-9 and TRBJ2-1; tentative D call: TRBD2 (5 bases). The CDR3 spans 14 residues. V was cut by 3 bases and J by 4 bases, with 10 bases left in between. Germline V CDR1 and CDR2: SEHNR, FQNEAQ (reference sequence). CDR3: CASSLERMYNEQFF. The CDR3 DNA reads TGTGCCAGCAGCTTGGAGCGGATGTACAATGAGCAGTTCTTC.

CDR3 bases: TGCGCCAGCAGCTTGGAAGCTGCTACCTACGAGCAGTACTTC. Residues: CASSLEAATYEQYF. V usage is TRBV5-1 and J usage is TRBJ2-7; no clear D. Germline V gives CDR1 SGHRS, CDR2 YFSETQ. CDR3 size: 14 residues. Trimming took off 0 bases at V and 2 bases at J, with 9 bases between the two ends.

The V gene is TRBV28, the J gene TRBJ1-1; D remains unclear. The CDR3 covers 16 residues. V shed 5 bases and J shed 0 bases, with 16 bases lying between them. Germline-derived CDR1 and CDR2 are MDHEN and SYDVKM. Here the CDR3 reads CASSPLGNLLNTEAFF. In nucleotides, the CDR3 is TGTGCCAGCAGTCCCTTAGGAAACCTGCTGAACACTGAAGCTTTCTTT.

The CDR3 DNA follows: TGTGCCAGCAGTTTTGACAGGGGGCGCGGCGATGGCTACACCTTC. As protein: CASSFDRGRGDGYTF. The chain couples TRBV6-5 to TRBJ1-2; 10 bases align to TRBD1. Looked up from germline, CDR1 is MNHEY and CDR2 is SVGAGI. V dropped 4 bases and J dropped 6; count of bases not matched to a gene: 8. This CDR3 has 15 residues.

The V and J genes are TRBV7-8 and TRBJ1-2; 10 bases map to TRBD1. V lost 4 bases to trimming and J lost 3 bases; unmatched junction nucleotides: 5. Germline loops: CDR1 SGHVS, CDR2 FQNEAQ. The CDR3 loop spans 15 amino acids. The chain's CDR3 is CASSSRTGGDYGYTF. The CDR3 region has the DNA TGTGCCAGCAGCTCCCGGACAGGGGGGGACTATGGCTACACCTTC.

The rearrangement links TRBV4-3 to TRBJ1-1; D call uncertain. Trimming pared 4 bases from V and 1 base from J, leaving 13 bases between. From germline, CDR1 is LGHNA and CDR2 YSLEER. The CDR3 contains 15 residues. CDR3 in amino acids: CASSLSESKNTEAFF. The CDR3 nucleotides are TGCGCCAGCAGCCTATCGGAGTCGAAGAACACTGAAGCTTTCTTT.

In this sample, this clone turned up once. The chain links TRBV5-1 to TRBJ2-2; 9 bases agree with TRBD1. The CDR3 is 17 residues long. Trimming took 2 bases from V and 1 from J; bases not matched to a gene: 6. CDR1 and CDR2 from the germline V gene are SGHRS and YFSETQ. The CDR3 DNA reads TGCGCCAGCAGCTTTCCGGGACAGGGTAGGAACACCGGGGAGCTGTTTTTT. It encodes CASSFPGQGRNTGELFF.

The V and J genes are TRBV29-1 and TRBJ1-1; D is ambiguous. Looked up from germline, CDR1 is SQVTM and CDR2 is ANQGSEA. This CDR3 is built from 11 residues. With 1 base removed from V and 4 bases from J, the gap between germline ends came to 4 bases. The CDR3 nucleotides are TGCAGCGTTGAAGGGCTCACTGAAGCTTTCTTT. Translating gives CSVEGLTEAFF.

The chain uses TRBV19 and TRBJ2-2; D is unclear. The CDR3 has 14 residues. V was cut by 1 base and J by 2 bases, with 5 bases left in between. Germline V gene sequence: CDR1 LNHDA, CDR2 SQIVND (reference sequence). CDR3 in amino acids: CASSIARNTGELFF. DNA of the CDR3: TGTGCCAGTAGTATAGCGAGAAACACCGGGGAGCTGTTTTTT.

The chain carries TRBV18 and TRBJ2-3; D uncertain. The CDR3 runs to 12 residues. V was shortened by 4 bases and J by 0 bases, with 2 bases between the two germline ends. Germline V gene lookup returns CDR1 KGHSH and CDR2 LQKENI. CDR3 sequence: CASSLSTDTQYF. DNA of the CDR3: TGTGCCAGCTCACTAAGCACAGATACGCAGTATTTT.

This clone has more than one count but fewer than ten. The genes are TRBV28 and TRBJ1-1, with TRBD1 as a possible D gene (5 bases). V lost 8 bases and J lost 4, with 23 bases in between. The CDR3 contains 16 residues. Germline loops: CDR1 MDHEN, CDR2 SYDVKM. CDR3 coding DNA: TGTGCCAGCGCACTCCCGGGACCCAGGGTGGGCACTGAAGCTTTCTTT. Translation: CASALPGPRVGTEAFF. The full variable domain, with the rest looked up from reference TRBV28 and TRBJ1-1, is DVKVTQSSRYLVKRTGEKVFLECVQDMDHENMFWYRQDPGLGLRLIYFSYDVKMKEKGDIPEGYSVSREKKERFSLILESASTNQTSMYLCASALPGPRVGTEAFFGQGTRLTVV.

The chain couples TRBV18 to TRBJ2-2; possible D gene TRBD1, 6 bases. Germline V CDR1 and CDR2: KGHSH, LQKENI. Trimming shortened V by 3 bases and J by 6 bases, and 11 bases separated the two germline ends. The CDR3 covers 14 residues. The CDR3 protein is CASSPTGISGELFF. The CDR3 region has the DNA TGTGCCAGCTCACCCACAGGGATTTCCGGGGAGCTGTTTTTT.

The chain uses TRBV4-1 and TRBJ2-2, with 8 bases lining up with TRBD1. J was trimmed by 4 bases and V by 5 bases; bases with no gene match: 9. CDR3 length: 16 amino acids. CDR1 is MGHRA, CDR2 YSYEKL, per germline. In DNA form, the CDR3 reads TGCGCCAGCAGCTTATGGACAGGGCCGGCCACCGGGGAGCTGTTTTTT. Amino acid sequence: CASSLWTGPATGELFF.

The genes are TRBV27 and TRBJ1-2; possibly TRBD1 for D (5 bases). The CDR3 spans 15 residues. Germline V CDR1 and CDR2: MNHEY, SMNVEV (reference sequence). Trimming stripped 5 bases from V and 1 base from J, with 14 bases between. CDR3: CASSPHRRDNYGYTF. The CDR3 bases are TGTGCCAGCAGTCCCCACAGGAGGGATAACTATGGCTACACCTTC.

This rearrangement joins TRBV7-8 to TRBJ2-7; possible D gene TRBD2, 6 bases. The CDR3 runs to 11 residues. The germline V gene has CDR1 SGHVS and CDR2 FQNEAQ. V was clipped by 1 base and J by 10 bases, with 8 bases between them. For the CDR3, the DNA is TGTGCCAGCAGCTTAGGACTAGATCAGTACTTC. Its translation is CASSLGLDQYF.

The V gene is TRBV27, the J gene TRBJ2-2; 11 bases line up with TRBD1. There are 15 residues in the CDR3. Per germline, CDR1 MNHEY and CDR2 SMNVEV (reference sequence). Trimming cost V 6 bases and J 3 bases; bases outside gene matches: 3. The CDR3 reads CASSRDRGDTGELFF. CDR3 bases: TGTGCCAGCAGCCGGGACAGGGGGGACACCGGGGAGCTGTTTTTT.